These 29 T cell receptor beta chains originate from one sample sequenced in a study of blood T cells in healthy people across ages. Next came a second PCR, run for about 7 to 12 cycles, which used a sample-barcoded 5' primer along with a J-beta primer mix. In TCRdb, the 5' RACE reads were re-called with MiXCR into one record per CDR3 protein. The sample lists around 800,000 distinct CDR3 sequences; under 30% were seen once. These sequences were also reported in another study, on T cells of mothers and their children.

The source material was blood. The receptor set was obtained from a boy aged 10-17 years in good health.

The table lists this clonotype with a few counts. A clone one base away is much larger, so this may be a read error. The rearrangement uses TRBV7-9 and TRBJ2-3; D remains ambiguous. Trimming removed 3 bases at V and 2 bases at J, with 3 bases between. The CDR3 is 12 amino acids. From germline, CDR1 is SEHNR and CDR2 FQNEAQ (reference sequence). CDR3 loop: CASSFDTDTQYF. In DNA, the CDR3 is TGTGCCAGCAGCTTTGACACAGATACGCAGTATTTT.

The chain carries TRBV28 and TRBJ2-7, with D uncertain. Deletions cut 4 bases from V and 2 bases from J, with 15 bases between. CDR3 length: 15 amino acids. In germline, CDR1 is MDHEN, CDR2 SYDVKM. This CDR3 is CASSSYRTDTYEQYF. The CDR3 DNA follows: TGTGCCAGCAGTTCCTATAGGACGGATACCTACGAGCAGTACTTC.

This chain joins TRBV5-1 and TRBJ1-4; a possible D gene is TRBD1 (5 bases). V was trimmed by 4 bases and J by 8 bases, leaving 21 bases between them. The CDR3 totals 16 residues. CDR1 SGHRS and CDR2 YFSETQ come from the germline V gene. The CDR3 DNA is TGCGCCAGCAGCGCCGGGACCGTCCCCTTAAGGGAAAAACTGTTTTTT. Amino acids: CASSAGTVPLREKLFF.

The chain joins TRBV11-2 to TRBJ2-1, with D perhaps matching TRBD1 or TRBD2 (6 bases each). The CDR3 extends over 14 amino acids. Trimming removed 5 bases from V and 10 bases from J, with 18 bases in between. Per the germline V gene, CDR1 is SGHAT and CDR2 is FQNNGV. The CDR3 loop reads CASSPGLGGGEQFF. CDR3 DNA: TGTGCCAGCAGCCCGGGACTGGGGGGCGGGGAGCAGTTCTTC.

The chain employs TRBV4-1 and TRBJ2-7; D is perhaps TRBD1 or TRBD2 (5 bases each). CDR3 size: 16 residues. The germline V gene encodes CDR1 MGHRA and CDR2 YSYEKL. V dropped 3 bases and J dropped 2 bases, with 17 bases sitting between them. In nucleotides, the CDR3 is TGCGCCAGCAGCCAGACCGCACGGGGACCGACCTACGAGCAGTACTTC. Its translation is CASSQTARGPTYEQYF.

This clonotype was detected a few times. The J gene is TRBJ2-5, the V gene TRBV7-2; the D gene is possibly TRBD1 (5 bases). The CDR3 extends over 13 amino acids. Germline CDR1 SGHTA, CDR2 FQGNSA. The V end lost 3 bases, the J end lost 2 bases, and 7 bases lay between the germline ends. The CDR3 sequence is CASSFKGQETQYF. CDR3 nucleotide sequence: TGTGCCAGCAGCTTTAAGGGGCAAGAGACCCAGTACTTC.

The rearrangement links TRBV15 to TRBJ2-6; 9 bases are a match to TRBD1. After removal of 0 bases from V and 3 bases from J, the junction contained 9 bases not matched to a gene. This CDR3 comprises 19 residues. In germline, CDR1 is LNHNV, CDR2 YYDKDF (reference sequence). The CDR3 here is CATSREGGGQGFGANVLTF. In DNA, the CDR3 is TGTGCCACCAGCAGAGAGGGGGGGGGACAGGGATTTGGGGCCAACGTCCTGACTTTC.

This clonotype was counted between two and nine times. The chain couples TRBV28 to TRBJ2-7; D might be TRBD1 (6 bases). Germline loops: CDR1 MDHEN, CDR2 SYDVKM. This CDR3 region has 16 residues. V was clipped by 5 bases and J by 5 bases, with 22 bases between them. The CDR3 region has the DNA TGTGCCAGCAGTCCTAAGACAGGTTCGCCTAGGAACGAGCAGTACTTC. Translating it yields CASSPKTGSPRNEQYF.

This clonotype has more than one count but fewer than ten. The chain joins TRBV7-3 to TRBJ2-2; tentative D call: TRBD2 (5 bases). CDR3 length: 14 residues. V lost 1 base and J 6 bases, leaving 9 bases between the germline ends. Germline V gives CDR1 SGHTA, CDR2 FQGTGA. The CDR3 reads CASSLNRGSGELFF. The CDR3, as DNA: TGTGCCAGCAGCTTAAATCGCGGGTCCGGGGAGCTGTTTTTT.

The gene calls are TRBV29-1 and TRBJ2-3; 12 nucleotides match TRBD2. The CDR3 has 16 residues. The V and J ends lost 4 bases and 4 bases, in that order; junction bases with no gene match: 9. Germline assignment: CDR1 SQVTM and CDR2 ANQGSEA. Here the CDR3 reads CSVVVASGGAPDTQYF. The CDR3 region has the DNA TGCAGCGTTGTCGTGGCTAGCGGGGGGGCCCCAGATACGCAGTATTTT.

This clonotype was counted between two and nine times. This rearrangement joins TRBV7-2 to TRBJ1-2; 7 bases map to TRBD1. There are 18 residues in the CDR3. With 2 bases clipped from V and 2 bases from J, the junction kept 14 bases outside the gene matches. CDR1 and CDR2 from the germline V gene are SGHTA and FQGNSA. The CDR3 sequence: CASSLSLRTGDPNYGYTF. CDR3 coding DNA: TGTGCCAGCAGCTTATCTCTACGAACAGGGGATCCCAACTATGGCTACACCTTC.

The chain recombines TRBV28 with TRBJ1-2; maybe TRBD1 (5 bases). Germline V gives CDR1 MDHEN, CDR2 SYDVKM. The CDR3 is 16 residues long. Trimming pared 6 bases from V and 4 bases from J, leaving 21 bases between. The CDR3: CASSTTRASSSYGYTF. CDR3 bases: TGTGCCAGCAGCACGACCAGGGCTTCATCTAGCTATGGCTACACCTTC.

The V gene is TRBV20-1, the J gene TRBJ2-4, with TRBD1 matching over 8 bases. CDR1 and CDR2 from the germline V gene are DFQATT and SNEGSKA (reference sequence). CDR3 length: 13 residues. Trimming at V came to 3 bases and at J to 9 bases, leaving 7 bases not matched to a gene. The chain's CDR3 is CSASPTGGLIQYF. The CDR3 DNA is TGCAGTGCTAGTCCTACAGGGGGTCTCATTCAGTACTTC.

The chain uses TRBV11-2 and TRBJ2-3; 9 bases line up with TRBD1. The germline gives CDR1 SGHAT, CDR2 FQNNGV. This CDR3 contains 15 residues. J gave up 3 bases and V 1 base, and 2 bases lay outside the gene matches. The CDR3 sequence: CASSLGDRVTDTQYF. Here the CDR3 DNA reads TGTGCCAGCAGCTTAGGGGACAGGGTAACAGATACGCAGTATTTT.

This clonotype was seen only a few times. The chain couples TRBV29-1 to TRBJ2-5; no firm D call. CDR1 and CDR2 from the germline V gene are SQVTM and ANQGSEA. The V and J ends lost 7 bases and 5 bases respectively, with 8 bases between them. There are 10 residues in the CDR3. CDR3 loop: CSGGSETQYF. The CDR3 DNA reads as TGCAGCGGGGGTTCGGAGACCCAGTACTTC.

This clonotype was seen once. The junction and the germline gene differ at one end; a read error may be behind it. The chain employs TRBV27 and TRBJ2-5; no reliable D call. The end of the DNA aligns better with TRBJ2-7, so the J call may be wrong. The CDR3 consists of 12 residues. Germline loops: CDR1 MNHEY, CDR2 SMNVEV (reference sequence). CDR3 residues: CARSSTFYEQYF. The CDR3 DNA is TGTGCCCGCAGTTCTACCTTCTACGAGCAGTACTTC.

This clonotype was recorded a few times. The rearrangement uses TRBV24-1 and TRBJ2-1, with 10 nucleotides matching TRBD2. The germline V gene has CDR1 KGHDR and CDR2 SFDVKD. Trimming cost V 6 bases and J 1 base; bases outside gene matches: 2. This CDR3 has 15 residues. In DNA form, the CDR3 reads TGTGCCACCAGTCGTAGCGGGGGGTCCTACAATGAGCAGTTCTTC. Protein sequence: CATSRSGGSYNEQFF.

This clonotype was detected only a few times. This chain uses TRBV4-1 with TRBJ2-5, with a possible D match to TRBD2 (5 bases). V dropped 2 bases and J dropped 3 bases, with 16 bases sitting between them. This CDR3 has 16 residues. CDR1 MGHRA and CDR2 YSYEKL come from the germline V gene. CDR3 sequence reads: CASSQLRAREKETQYF. The CDR3 region has the DNA TGCGCCAGCAGCCAATTACGGGCGAGGGAGAAAGAGACCCAGTACTTC.

The CDR3 sequence: CASRTGLAYEQYF. Written as DNA, the CDR3 is TGCGCCAGCAGGACGGGACTAGCCTACGAGCAGTACTTC. The V gene is TRBV10-2, the J gene TRBJ2-5; 8 bases are a match to TRBD2. Matching the DNA end better, TRBJ2-7 makes the J call doubtful. CDR1 WSHSY and CDR2 SAAADI come from the germline V gene. The CDR3 is 13 residues long.

This clonotype was seen a handful of times. The gene calls are TRBV20-1 and TRBJ2-5; D is perhaps TRBD1 (8 bases). The length of the CDR3 is 15 residues. Germline-derived CDR1 and CDR2 are DFQATT and SNEGSKA (reference sequence). V gave up 4 bases and J gave up 5 bases, with 20 bases separating them. This CDR3 reads CSAMTGQAGEETQYF. For the CDR3, the DNA is TGCAGTGCTATGACGGGACAGGCGGGAGAGGAGACCCAGTACTTC.

Worth noting for this clonotype: One junction end does not reproduce the germline sequence, and a read error may be involved. The genes are TRBV5-6 and TRBJ1-4; 10 bases match TRBD1. The length of the CDR3 is 15 residues. The germline CDR1 and CDR2 sequences are SGHDT and YYEEEE. CDR3 residues: CVSSSTGGSNEKLFF. The CDR3 DNA reads as TGTGTCAGCAGCTCGACAGGGGGCTCGAATGAAAAACTGTTTTTT.

The V gene is TRBV11-3, the J gene TRBJ2-1, with TRBD2 as a possible D gene (5 bases). CDR3 length: 15 amino acids. The germline V and J ends were trimmed by 0 bases and 3 bases, with 9 bases remaining between them. Germline V CDR1 and CDR2: SGHNT, YENEEA. Written as DNA, the CDR3 is TGTGCCAGCAGCTTAGAGGAGCGGTACTACAATGAGCAGTTCTTC. Amino acid sequence: CASSLEERYYNEQFF.

This clonotype was detected a few times. The chain is built from TRBV19 and TRBJ1-1, with D unclear. The CDR3 runs 12 residues. Per germline, CDR1 LNHDA and CDR2 SQIVND (reference sequence). Trimming shortened V by 3 bases and J by 3 bases, and 5 bases separated the two germline ends. The CDR3 spells CASSIRDTEAFF. DNA for the CDR3: TGTGCCAGTAGTATTAGGGACACTGAAGCTTTCTTT.

Remarks on this clonotype: Its ends do not fully match the called genes, so a read error is possible. DNA of the CDR3: TGTGCCACCAGCAGCGACAAGCAAAACAGCGGGGAGCTGTTTTTT. Its protein product is CATSSDKQNSGELFF. The chain recombines TRBV15 with TRBJ2-2; D not certain. Per the germline V gene, CDR1 is LNHNV and CDR2 is YYDKDF (reference sequence). The CDR3 extends over 15 amino acids.

The chain joins TRBV5-6 to TRBJ2-3, with TRBD2 identical over 9 bases. The CDR3 consists of 16 residues. Germline-derived CDR1 and CDR2 are SGHDT and YYEEEE. The V segment lost 0 bases and the J segment 2 bases; nucleotides outside the gene matches: 4. The CDR3 nucleotides read TGTGCCAGCAGCTTGGAGGCTAGCGGGGCCACAGATACGCAGTATTTT. As protein: CASSLEASGATDTQYF.

In this sample, this clonotype turned up a few times. The chain combines TRBV13 with TRBJ2-4; 7 bases agree with TRBD1. J lost 1 base, V lost 5 bases, and 14 bases had no gene match. Germline V gene sequence: CDR1 PRHDT, CDR2 FYEKMQ (reference sequence). The CDR3 is made up of 18 amino acids. CDR3 residues: CASSHGPGTAVAKNIQYF. The CDR3 DNA reads TGTGCCAGCAGCCATGGTCCCGGGACAGCAGTGGCCAAAAACATTCAGTACTTC. Drawing the rest from reference TRBV13 and TRBJ2-4, the complete variable domain is AAGVIQSPRHLIKEKRETATLKCYPIPRHDTVYWYQQGPGQDPQFLISFYEKMQSDKGSIPDRFSAQQFSDYHSELNMSSLELGDSALYFCASSHGPGTAVAKNIQYFGAGTRLSVL.

The rearrangement joins TRBV18 to TRBJ2-7; TRBD2 aligns across 11 bases. CDR3 length: 16 residues. Germline V gene sequence: CDR1 KGHSH, CDR2 LQKENI. The J segment lost 0 bases and the V segment lost 5 bases, leaving 6 bases of the junction unmatched. This CDR3 reads CASSMGLAADSYEQYF. DNA for the CDR3: TGTGCCAGCTCAATGGGACTAGCGGCGGACTCCTACGAGCAGTACTTC.

The gene calls are TRBV6-1 and TRBJ2-2; maybe TRBD1 (5 bases). The CDR3 is 15 amino acids. Trimming shortened V by 10 bases and J by 4 bases, and 19 bases separated the two germline ends. Germline V gene lookup returns CDR1 MNHNS and CDR2 SASEGT. The CDR3 coding sequence is TGTGCCACCACTTGGGGCTATACCTCCACCGGGGAGCTGTTTTTT. It encodes CATTWGYTSTGELFF.

In its sample, this clonotype was seen a few times. The chain links TRBV7-6 to TRBJ2-7; D remains unclear. CDR1 is SGHVS and CDR2 is FNYEAQ in the germline V gene. This CDR3 comprises 13 residues. Trimming left V 5 bases short and J 5 bases short, with 13 bases between. The CDR3 here is CASSPTAPDEQYF. The CDR3, as DNA: TGTGCCAGCAGCCCCACGGCACCAGACGAGCAGTACTTC.